The T cell receptor (beta chain) under discussion was sequenced for a study of beta chain features in type 1 diabetes. This CDR3 contains 15 residues. CDR1 is MGHRA and CDR2 is YSYEKL in the germline V gene. The V end was cut by 4 bases, the J end by 0 bases, with 10 bases between. This clone has just a few counts. Reverse transcribing all isolated RNA meant expressed TCRB transcripts were sequenced. Reads from naive, central memory and regulatory T cell samples averaged roughly 3.6 million. Sequencing used immunoSEQ multiplex PCR; TCRdb keeps in-frame clones, though not all of them. This sample has about 150,000 clones, with 11% found just once.

The TCR was taken from a man aged 18-30 years in good health. This rearrangement joins TRBV4-1 to TRBJ1-3; the D is unclear. Sequenced: central memory CD4+ T cells from blood. CDR3 nucleotide sequence: TGCGCCAGCAGCCTGGAGGCTTTCTCTGGAAACACCATATATTTT. Encoded protein: CASSLEAFSGNTIYF.